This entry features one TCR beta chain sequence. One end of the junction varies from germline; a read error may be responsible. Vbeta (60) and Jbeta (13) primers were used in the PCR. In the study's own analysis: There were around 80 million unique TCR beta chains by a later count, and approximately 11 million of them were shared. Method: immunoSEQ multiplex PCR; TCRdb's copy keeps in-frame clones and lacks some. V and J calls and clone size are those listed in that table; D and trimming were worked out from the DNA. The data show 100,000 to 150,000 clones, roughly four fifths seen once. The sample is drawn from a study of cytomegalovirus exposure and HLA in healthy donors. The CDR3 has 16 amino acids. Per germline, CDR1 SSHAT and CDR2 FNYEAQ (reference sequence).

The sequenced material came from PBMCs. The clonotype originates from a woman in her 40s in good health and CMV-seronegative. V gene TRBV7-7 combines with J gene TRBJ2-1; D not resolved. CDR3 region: CASSLDWVAAYNEQFF. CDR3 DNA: TGTGCTAGCAGCTTAGACTGGGTAGCAGCCTACAATGAGCAGTTCTTC.